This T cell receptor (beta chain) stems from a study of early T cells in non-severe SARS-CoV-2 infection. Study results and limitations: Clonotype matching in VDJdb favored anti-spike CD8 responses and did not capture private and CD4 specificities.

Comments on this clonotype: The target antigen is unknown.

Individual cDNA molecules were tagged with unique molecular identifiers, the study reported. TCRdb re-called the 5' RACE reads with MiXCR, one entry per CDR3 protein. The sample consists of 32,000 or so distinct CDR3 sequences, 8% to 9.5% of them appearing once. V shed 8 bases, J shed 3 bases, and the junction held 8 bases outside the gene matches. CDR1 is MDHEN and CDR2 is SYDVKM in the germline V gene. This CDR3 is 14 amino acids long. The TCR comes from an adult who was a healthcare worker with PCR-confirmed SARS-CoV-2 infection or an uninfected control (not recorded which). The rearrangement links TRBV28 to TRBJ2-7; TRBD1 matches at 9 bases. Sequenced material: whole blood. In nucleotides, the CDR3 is TGTGCCAGCCAGACAGGGGGTGTCCTCTACGAGCAGTACTTC. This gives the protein CASQTGGVLYEQYF. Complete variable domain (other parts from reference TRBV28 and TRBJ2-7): DVKVTQSSRYLVKRTGEKVFLECVQDMDHENMFWYRQDPGLGLRLIYFSYDVKMKEKGDIPEGYSVSREKKERFSLILESASTNQTSMYLCASQTGGVLYEQYFGPGTRLTVT.